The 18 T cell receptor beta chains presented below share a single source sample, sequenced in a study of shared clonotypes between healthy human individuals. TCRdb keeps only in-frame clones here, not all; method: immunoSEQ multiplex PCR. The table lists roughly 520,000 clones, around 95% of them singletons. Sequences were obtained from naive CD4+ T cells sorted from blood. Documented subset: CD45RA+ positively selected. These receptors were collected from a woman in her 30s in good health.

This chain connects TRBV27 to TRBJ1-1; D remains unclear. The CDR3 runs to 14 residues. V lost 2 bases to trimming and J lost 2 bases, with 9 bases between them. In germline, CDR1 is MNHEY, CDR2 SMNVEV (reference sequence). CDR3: CASSLRRPNTEAFF. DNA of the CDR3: TGTGCCAGCAGTTTACGCAGGCCCAACACTGAAGCTTTCTTT.

The CDR3 region is CSVAPGGEKLFF. The CDR3 region has the DNA TGCAGCGTTGCTCCCGGTGGGGAAAAACTGTTTTTT. The V call is TRBV29-1, the J call TRBJ1-4; D unclear. The CDR3 runs 12 residues. Per the germline V gene, CDR1 is SQVTM and CDR2 is ANQGSEA. Trimming removed 4 bases at V and 8 bases at J, with 11 bases between.

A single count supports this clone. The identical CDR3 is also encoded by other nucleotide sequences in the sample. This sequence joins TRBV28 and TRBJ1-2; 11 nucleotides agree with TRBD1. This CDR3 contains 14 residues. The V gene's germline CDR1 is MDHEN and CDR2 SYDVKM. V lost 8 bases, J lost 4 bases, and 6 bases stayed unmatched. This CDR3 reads CASSSGQGGYGYTF. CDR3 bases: TGTGCCAGCTCTTCGGGACAGGGGGGCTATGGCTACACCTTC.

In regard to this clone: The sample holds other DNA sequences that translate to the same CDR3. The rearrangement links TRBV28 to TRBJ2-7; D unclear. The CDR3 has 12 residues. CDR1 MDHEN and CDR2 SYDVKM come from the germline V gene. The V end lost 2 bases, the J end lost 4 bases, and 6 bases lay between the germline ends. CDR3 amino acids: CASSLAGYEQYF. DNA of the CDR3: TGTGCCAGCAGTTTAGCTGGGTACGAGCAGTACTTC. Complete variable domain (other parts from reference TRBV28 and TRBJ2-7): DVKVTQSSRYLVKRTGEKVFLECVQDMDHENMFWYRQDPGLGLRLIYFSYDVKMKEKGDIPEGYSVSREKKERFSLILESASTNQTSMYLCASSLAGYEQYFGPGTRLTVT.

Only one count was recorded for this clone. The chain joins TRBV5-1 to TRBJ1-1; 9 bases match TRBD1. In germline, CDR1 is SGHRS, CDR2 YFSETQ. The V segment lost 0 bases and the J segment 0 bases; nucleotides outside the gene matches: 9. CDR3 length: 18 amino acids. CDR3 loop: CASSLDPGQGDLNTEAFF. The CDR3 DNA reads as TGCGCCAGCAGCTTGGATCCGGGACAGGGAGATCTGAACACTGAAGCTTTCTTT. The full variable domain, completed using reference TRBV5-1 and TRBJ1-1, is KAGVTQTPRYLIKTRGQQVTLSCSPISGHRSVSWYQQTPGQGLQFLFEYFSETQRNKGNFPGRFSGRQFSNSRSEMNVSTLELGDSALYLCASSLDPGQGDLNTEAFFGQGTRLTVV.

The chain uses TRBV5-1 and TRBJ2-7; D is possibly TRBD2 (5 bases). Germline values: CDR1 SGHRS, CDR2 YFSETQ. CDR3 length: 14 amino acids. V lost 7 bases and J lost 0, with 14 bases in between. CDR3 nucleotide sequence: TGCGCCAGCGGGAGAGGTCCGAGCTCCTACGAGCAGTACTTC. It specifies CASGRGPSSYEQYF.

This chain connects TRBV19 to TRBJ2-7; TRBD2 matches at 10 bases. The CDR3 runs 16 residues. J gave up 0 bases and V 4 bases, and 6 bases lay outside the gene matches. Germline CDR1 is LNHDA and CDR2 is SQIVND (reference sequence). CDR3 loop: CASSKGLATSSYEQYF. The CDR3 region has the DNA TGTGCCAGTAGTAAGGGACTAGCGACCAGCTCCTACGAGCAGTACTTC.

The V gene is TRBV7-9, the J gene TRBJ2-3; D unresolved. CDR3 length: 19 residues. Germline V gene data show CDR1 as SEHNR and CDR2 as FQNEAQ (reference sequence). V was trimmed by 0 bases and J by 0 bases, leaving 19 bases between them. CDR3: CASSLARGRERSSTDTQYF. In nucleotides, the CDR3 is TGTGCCAGCAGCTTAGCCCGCGGCAGAGAGCGCAGTAGCACAGATACGCAGTATTTT.

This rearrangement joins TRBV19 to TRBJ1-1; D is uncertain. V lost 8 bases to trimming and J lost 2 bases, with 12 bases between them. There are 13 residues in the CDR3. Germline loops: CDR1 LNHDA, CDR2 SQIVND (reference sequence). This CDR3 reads CASDNRVNTEAFF. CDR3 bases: TGTGCCAGTGATAATCGGGTTAACACTGAAGCTTTCTTT.

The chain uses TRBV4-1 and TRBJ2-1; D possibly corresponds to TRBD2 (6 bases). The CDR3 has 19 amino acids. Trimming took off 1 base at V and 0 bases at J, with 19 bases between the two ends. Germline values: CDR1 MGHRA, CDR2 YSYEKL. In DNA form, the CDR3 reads TGCGCCAGCAGCCAAGCGGGACTCCGCCGGGTGGGCTCCTACAATGAGCAGTTCTTC. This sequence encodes CASSQAGLRRVGSYNEQFF.

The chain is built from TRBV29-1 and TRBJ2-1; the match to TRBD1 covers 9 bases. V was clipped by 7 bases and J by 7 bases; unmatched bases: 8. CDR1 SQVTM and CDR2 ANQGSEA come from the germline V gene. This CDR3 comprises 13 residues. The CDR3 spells CSAGTGIVNEQFF. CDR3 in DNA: TGCAGCGCCGGGACAGGGATCGTAAATGAGCAGTTCTTC.

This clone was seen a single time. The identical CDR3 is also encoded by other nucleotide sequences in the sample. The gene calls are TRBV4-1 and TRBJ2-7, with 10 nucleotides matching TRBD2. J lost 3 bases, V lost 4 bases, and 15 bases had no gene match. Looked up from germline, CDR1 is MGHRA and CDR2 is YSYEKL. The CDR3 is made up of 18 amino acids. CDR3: CASSPGSSGSKLVYEQYF. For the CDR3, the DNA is TGCGCCAGCAGCCCCGGTTCTAGCGGGAGTAAGTTGGTCTACGAGCAGTACTTC.

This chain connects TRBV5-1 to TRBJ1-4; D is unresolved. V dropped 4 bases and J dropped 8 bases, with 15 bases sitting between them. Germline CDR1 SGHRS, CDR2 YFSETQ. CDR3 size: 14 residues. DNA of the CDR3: TGCGCCAGCAGCCTGTTTGGGATTCGGGAAAAACTGTTTTTT. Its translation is CASSLFGIREKLFF.

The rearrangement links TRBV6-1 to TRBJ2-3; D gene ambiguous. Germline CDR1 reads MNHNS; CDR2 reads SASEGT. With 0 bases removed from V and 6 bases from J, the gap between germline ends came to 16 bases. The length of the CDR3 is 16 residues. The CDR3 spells CASSEAKTVRWDTQYF. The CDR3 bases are TGTGCCAGCAGTGAAGCGAAGACCGTCAGATGGGATACGCAGTATTTT.

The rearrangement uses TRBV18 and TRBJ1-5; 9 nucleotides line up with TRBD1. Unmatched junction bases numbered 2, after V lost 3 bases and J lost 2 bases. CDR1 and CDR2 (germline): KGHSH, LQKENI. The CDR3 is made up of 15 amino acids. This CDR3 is CASSPTGGGNQPQHF. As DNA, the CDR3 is TGTGCCAGCTCACCTACAGGGGGCGGCAATCAGCCCCAGCATTTT.

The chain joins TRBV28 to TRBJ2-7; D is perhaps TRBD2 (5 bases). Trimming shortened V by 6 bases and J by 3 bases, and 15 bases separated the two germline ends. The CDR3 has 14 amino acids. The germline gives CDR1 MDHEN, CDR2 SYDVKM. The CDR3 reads CASRHTNGVYEQYF. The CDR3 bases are TGTGCCAGCAGGCACACGAACGGGGTCTACGAGCAGTACTTC.

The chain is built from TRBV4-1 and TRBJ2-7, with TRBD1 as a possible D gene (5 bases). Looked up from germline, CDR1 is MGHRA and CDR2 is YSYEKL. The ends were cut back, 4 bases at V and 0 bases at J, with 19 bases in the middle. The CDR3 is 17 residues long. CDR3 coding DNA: TGCGCCAGCAGCCGGTTACCGAGTCAGGGTCACTCCTACGAGCAGTACTTC. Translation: CASSRLPSQGHSYEQYF.

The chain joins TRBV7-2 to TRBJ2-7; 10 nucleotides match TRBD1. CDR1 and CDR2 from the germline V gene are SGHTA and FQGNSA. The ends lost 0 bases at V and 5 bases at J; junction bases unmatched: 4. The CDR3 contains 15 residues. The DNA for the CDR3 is TGTGCCAGCAGCTTAGCGCCGGGACAGGGGAACGAGCAGTACTTC. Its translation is CASSLAPGQGNEQYF.